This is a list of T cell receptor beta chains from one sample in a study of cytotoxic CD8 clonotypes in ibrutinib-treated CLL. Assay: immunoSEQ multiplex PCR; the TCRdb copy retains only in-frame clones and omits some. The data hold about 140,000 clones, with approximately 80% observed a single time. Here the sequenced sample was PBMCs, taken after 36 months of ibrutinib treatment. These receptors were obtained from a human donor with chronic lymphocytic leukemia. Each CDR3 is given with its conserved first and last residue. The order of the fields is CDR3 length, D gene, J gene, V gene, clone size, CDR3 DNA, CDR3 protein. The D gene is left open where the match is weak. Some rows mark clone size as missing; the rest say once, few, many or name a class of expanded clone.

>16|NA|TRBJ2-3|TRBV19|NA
TGTGCCAGTAGTATAGATACCGGAACTAGCACAGATACGCAGTATTTT
CASSIDTGTSTDTQYF
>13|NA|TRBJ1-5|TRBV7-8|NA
TGTGCCAGCAGCCGCCAGGTGGATCAGCCCCAGCATTTT
CASSRQVDQPQHF
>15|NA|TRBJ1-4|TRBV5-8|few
TGTGCCAGCAGCCCCGGGAGGACAACTAATGAAAAACTGTTTTTT
CASSPGRTTNEKLFF
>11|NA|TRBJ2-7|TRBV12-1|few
TGTGCCAGCGATATCAACTACGAGCAGTACTTC
CASDINYEQYF
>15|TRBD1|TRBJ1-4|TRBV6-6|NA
TGTGCCAGCAGTTATCCCGGGACAGGGGATGAAAAACTGTTTTTT
CASSYPGTGDEKLFF
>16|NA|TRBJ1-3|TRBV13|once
TGTGCCAGCAGTTCTGGCCCGGGACTCGGGGGAAACACCATATATTTT
CASSSGPGLGGNTIYF
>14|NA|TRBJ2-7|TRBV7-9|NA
TGTGCCAGCAGCTCACCTCGAACCCCCGGCGAGCAGTACTTC
CASSSPRTPGEQYF
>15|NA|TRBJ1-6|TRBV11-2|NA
TGTGCCAGCAGCTTATCCGGCGGGGTCGGGTCACCCCTCCACTTT
CASSLSGGVGSPLHF
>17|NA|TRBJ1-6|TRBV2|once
TGTGCCAGCAGTGAAGTGTCGGCAGGGCCTTATAATTCACCCCTCCACTTT
CASSEVSAGPYNSPLHF
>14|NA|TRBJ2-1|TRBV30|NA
TGTGCCTGGAGAAAGGGGGGCTCCTACAATGAGCAGTTCTTC
CAWRKGGSYNEQFF
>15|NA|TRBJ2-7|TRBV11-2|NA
TGTGCCAGCAGCTTGCTTTGGGGGCGGTTATACGAGCAGTACTTC
CASSLLWGRLYEQYF
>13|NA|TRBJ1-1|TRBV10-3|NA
TGTGCCATTACCGCCGGGTTGAACACTGAAGCTTTCTTT
CAITAGLNTEAFF
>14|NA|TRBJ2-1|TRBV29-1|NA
TGCAGCGTTGAAGGGGAACTAGGGCGGAATGAGCAGTTCTTC
CSVEGELGRNEQFF
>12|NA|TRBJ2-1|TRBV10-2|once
TGCGCCAGCACCGGAAGATACAATGAGCAGTTCTTC
CASTGRYNEQFF
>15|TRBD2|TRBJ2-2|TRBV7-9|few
TGTGCCAGCAGCTCAGGGACTAATAGCGTCGGGGAGCTGTTTTTT
CASSSGTNSVGELFF
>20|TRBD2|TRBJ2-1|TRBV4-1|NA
TGCGCCAGCAGCCACCCCTTGATAACTAGCGGGATTAGCTCCTACAATGAGCAGTTCTTC
CASSHPLITSGISSYNEQFF
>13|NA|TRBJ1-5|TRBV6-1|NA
TGTGCCAGCCGTATGTCGGATAGTCAGCCCCAGCATTTT
CASRMSDSQPQHF
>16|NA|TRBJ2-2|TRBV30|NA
TGTGCCTGGACCCGGCTTGGGGGCTCGAACACCGGGGAGCTGTTTTTT
CAWTRLGGSNTGELFF
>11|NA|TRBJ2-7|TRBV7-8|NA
TGTGCCAGCAGCCCCCAAAACGAGCAGTACTTC
CASSPQNEQYF
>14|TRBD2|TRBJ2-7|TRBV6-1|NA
TGTGCCAGCAGTGAGGTGACTAGCGGCTACGAGCAGTACTTC
CASSEVTSGYEQYF
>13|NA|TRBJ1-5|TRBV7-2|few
TGTGCCAGCAGCATCACATGGGCTCAGCCCCAGCATTTT
CASSITWAQPQHF
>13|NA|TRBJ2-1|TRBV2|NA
TGTGCCAGCAGACCCAATAGTTTAGATGAGCAGTTCTTC
CASRPNSLDEQFF
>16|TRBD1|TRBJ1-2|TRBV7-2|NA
TGTGCCAGCAGCTCGACAGGGTCTCGGTCCAACTATGGCTACACCTTC
CASSSTGSRSNYGYTF
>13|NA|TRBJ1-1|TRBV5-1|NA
TGCGCCAGCTCTGGACAGATTAACACTGAAGCTTTCTTT
CASSGQINTEAFF
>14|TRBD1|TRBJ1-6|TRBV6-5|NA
TGTGCCAGCAGCGCCGGGGCAGGGGGTTCACCCCTCCACTTT
CASSAGAGGSPLHF
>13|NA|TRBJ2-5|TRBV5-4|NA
TGTGCCAGCAGCTTGGCAAGGGAAAAGACCCAGTACTTC
CASSLAREKTQYF
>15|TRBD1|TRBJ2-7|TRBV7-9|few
TGTGCCAGCAAGATGACAGGGGGCGTGAGGTACGAGCAGTACTTC
CASKMTGGVRYEQYF
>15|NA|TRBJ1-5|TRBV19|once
TGTGCCAGTAGTCAGACAGCACGAAGCAATCAGCCCCAGCATTTT
CASSQTARSNQPQHF
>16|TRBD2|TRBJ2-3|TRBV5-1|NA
TGCGCCAGCAGCTTGGGGACTAGCGGAGGCACAGATACGCAGTATTTT
CASSLGTSGGTDTQYF
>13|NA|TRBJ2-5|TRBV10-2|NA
TGCGCCAGCAGTGAGTCGAATGGCGAGACCCAGTACTTC
CASSESNGETQYF
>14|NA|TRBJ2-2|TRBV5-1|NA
TGCGCCAGCAGCTTGGCCCCTAGGACCGGGGAGCTGTTTTTT
CASSLAPRTGELFF
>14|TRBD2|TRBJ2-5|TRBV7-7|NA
TGTGCCAGCAGCTTAAGACTAGCGGAAGAGACCCAGTACTTC
CASSLRLAEETQYF
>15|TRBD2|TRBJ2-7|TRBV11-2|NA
TGTGCCAGCAGCTTAGTCGCGGGGGGTGGTTCCGAGCAGTACTTC
CASSLVAGGGSEQYF
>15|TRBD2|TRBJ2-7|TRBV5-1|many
TGCGCCAGCAGCTGGACTAGCGGGAACTCCTACGAGCAGTACTTC
CASSWTSGNSYEQYF
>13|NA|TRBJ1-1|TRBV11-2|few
TGTGCCAGCAGCCCCGGATGGGGGACTGAAGCTTTCTTT
CASSPGWGTEAFF
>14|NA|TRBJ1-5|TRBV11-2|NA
TGTGCCAGCAGCTTAGCTGGGAGTAATCAGCCCCAGCATTTT
CASSLAGSNQPQHF
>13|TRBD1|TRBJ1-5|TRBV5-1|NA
TGCGCCAGCAGCTCACAGGGGGAACAGCCCCAGCATTTT
CASSSQGEQPQHF
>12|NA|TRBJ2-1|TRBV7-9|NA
TGTGCCAGCAGCTTATGGGTGGAGGAGCAGTTCTTC
CASSLWVEEQFF
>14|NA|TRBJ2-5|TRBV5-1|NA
TGCGCCAGCAGCTTGGCTAGGTACCAAGAGACCCAGTACTTC
CASSLARYQETQYF
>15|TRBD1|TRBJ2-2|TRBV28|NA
TGTGCCAGCAGTTTTTGGGACAGGGCCCCCGGGGAGCTGTTTTTT
CASSFWDRAPGELFF
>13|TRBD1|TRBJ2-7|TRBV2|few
TGTGCCAGCAGCGATGGACAGGCCTACGAGCAGTACTTC
CASSDGQAYEQYF
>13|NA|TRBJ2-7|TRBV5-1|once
TGCGCCAGCGCCTCGGCAGGGTTGTACGAGCAGTACTTC
CASASAGLYEQYF
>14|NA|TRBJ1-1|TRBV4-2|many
TGTGCCAGCAGCTCCCCTATGGGGTACGCTGAAGCTTTCTTT
CASSSPMGYAEAFF
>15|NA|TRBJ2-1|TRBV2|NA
TGTGCCAGCAGTGATGAGGGACCCTCCTACAATGAGCAGTTCTTC
CASSDEGPSYNEQFF
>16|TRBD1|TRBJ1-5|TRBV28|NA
TGTGCCAGCAGCCTTAGGACAGGGAGGCGCAATCAGCCCCAGCATTTT
CASSLRTGRRNQPQHF
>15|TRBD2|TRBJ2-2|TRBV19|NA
TGTGCCAGTAGTATCGCCAGCGGGGGGGCCGGGGAGCTGTTTTTT
CASSIASGGAGELFF
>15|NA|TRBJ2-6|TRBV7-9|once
TGTGCCAGCAGCTTAGAGGGGGCTGGGGCCAACGTCCTGACTTTC
CASSLEGAGANVLTF
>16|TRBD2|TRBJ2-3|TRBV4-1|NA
TGCGCCAGCAGCCCAGCCGGGACTACTCTCCCAGATACGCAGTATTTT
CASSPAGTTLPDTQYF
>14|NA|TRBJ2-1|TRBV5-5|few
TGTGCCAGCAGAAGGGACTCCTCCTCCGGAGAGCAGTTCTTC
CASRRDSSSGEQFF
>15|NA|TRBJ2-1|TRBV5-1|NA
TGCGCCAGCAGCCAGACTCACCTCGACCTCAATGAGCAGTTCTTC
CASSQTHLDLNEQFF
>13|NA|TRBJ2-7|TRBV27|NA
TGTGCCAGCAGCCTTGGACGGTTCTACGAGCAGTACTTC
CASSLGRFYEQYF
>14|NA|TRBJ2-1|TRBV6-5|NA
TGTGCCAGCAGTTACTCGTGGAGGTACAATGAGCAGTTCTTC
CASSYSWRYNEQFF